The present TCR beta chain was sequenced within a study of cytomegalovirus exposure and HLA in healthy donors. As concerns this clone: Antigen: not known.

Overall study results and limits: As immune exposure information, only CMV serostatus was available.

Primers: 60 Vbeta forward and 13 Jbeta reverse. Some clones are missing from TCRdb's copy, which holds only in-frame ones; the method was immunoSEQ multiplex PCR. The table has about 94,000 clones, about 62% seen once. This TCR was sampled from a man aged 25 to 45 in good health and CMV-seronegative. Sequencing was carried out using PBMCs.

The CDR3 bases are TGTGCCAGCGGGGGGAATGGCAATCAGCCCCAGCATTTT. Amino acids: CASGGNGNQPQHF. The chain couples TRBV6-1 to TRBJ1-5; maybe TRBD1 (5 bases). CDR3 length: 13 amino acids. Trimming removed 8 bases from V and 2 bases from J, with 10 bases in between. Germline CDR1 MNHNS, CDR2 SASEGT.